This T cell receptor (beta chain) was recovered during a study of blood T cell repertoires in COVID-19. Per the germline V gene, CDR1 is GTSNPN and CDR2 is SVGIG (reference sequence). The V and J ends lost 2 bases and 6 bases, in that order; junction bases with no gene match: 7. The CDR3 sequence is 13 residues long. Under the authors' procedure: Estimated nucleated cell counts came from reference gene primer amplification. The data were produced by immunoSEQ multiplex PCR, yet TCRdb's version contains in-frame clones alone and is incomplete. V, J and clone size are those of that table, while D and trimming were read from the DNA. This table has more than 250,000 clones, 65% to 90% appearing once.

The specimen sequenced was peripheral blood. This clonotype was obtained from a man aged 45 to 65 with active or convalescent COVID-19. J is TRBJ2-7 and V is TRBV30; the match to TRBD1 covers 7 bases. This CDR3 is CAWSPLTGAEQYF. Written as DNA, the CDR3 is TGTGCCTGGAGTCCCCTCACAGGGGCCGAGCAGTACTTC.